This T cell receptor beta chain was captured in a study of control samples from healthy donors and cancer patients. CDR1 is SGHAT and CDR2 is FQNNGV in the germline V gene. J lost 6 bases, V lost 5 bases, and 10 bases had no gene match. This CDR3 is built from 15 residues. Here immunoSEQ multiplex PCR was the method, and the copy in TCRdb shows in-frame clones only, minus some. The profile shows around 150,000 clones, roughly 94% of them singletons. The V call is TRBV11-2, the J call TRBJ2-7, with TRBD1 matching 10 bases. The sample was PBMCs. The source of this sequence is a man aged 55 to 69 with colorectal cancer. The CDR3 here is CASSTVGQGTIEQYF. Here the CDR3 DNA reads TGTGCCAGCAGCACAGTGGGACAGGGGACCATCGAGCAGTACTTC.